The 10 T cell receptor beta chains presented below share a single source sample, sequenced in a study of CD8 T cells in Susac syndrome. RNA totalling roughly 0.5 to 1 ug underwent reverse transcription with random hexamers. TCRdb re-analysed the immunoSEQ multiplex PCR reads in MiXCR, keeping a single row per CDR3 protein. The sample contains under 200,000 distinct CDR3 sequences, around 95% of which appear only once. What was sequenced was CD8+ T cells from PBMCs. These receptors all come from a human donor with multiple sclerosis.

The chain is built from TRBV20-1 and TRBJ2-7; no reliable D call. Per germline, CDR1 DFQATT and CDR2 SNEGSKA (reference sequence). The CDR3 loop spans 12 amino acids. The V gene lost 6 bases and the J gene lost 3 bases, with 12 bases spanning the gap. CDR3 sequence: CSAARAIYEQYF. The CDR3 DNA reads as TGCAGTGCGGCCCGGGCCATCTACGAGCAGTACTTC.

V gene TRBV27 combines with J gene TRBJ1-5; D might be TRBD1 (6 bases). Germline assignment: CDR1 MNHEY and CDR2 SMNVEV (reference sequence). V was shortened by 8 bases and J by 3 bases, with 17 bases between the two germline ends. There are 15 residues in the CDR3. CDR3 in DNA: TGTGCCAGCGGATTGCCACAGGGAATCAATCAGCCCCAGCATTTT. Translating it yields CASGLPQGINQPQHF.

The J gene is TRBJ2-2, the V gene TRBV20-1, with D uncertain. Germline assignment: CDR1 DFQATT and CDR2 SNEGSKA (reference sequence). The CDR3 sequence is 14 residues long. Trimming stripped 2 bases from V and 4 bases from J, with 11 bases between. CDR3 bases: TGCAGTGCTAGACCGCGGATAGTCACCGGGGAGCTGTTTTTT. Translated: CSARPRIVTGELFF.

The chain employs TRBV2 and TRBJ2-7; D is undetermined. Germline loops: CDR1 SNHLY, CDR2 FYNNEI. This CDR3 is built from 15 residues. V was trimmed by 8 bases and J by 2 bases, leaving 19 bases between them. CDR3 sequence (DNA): TGTGCCAGCCGAACGGTCCTATCTAAAGCCTACGAGCAGTACTTC. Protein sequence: CASRTVLSKAYEQYF.

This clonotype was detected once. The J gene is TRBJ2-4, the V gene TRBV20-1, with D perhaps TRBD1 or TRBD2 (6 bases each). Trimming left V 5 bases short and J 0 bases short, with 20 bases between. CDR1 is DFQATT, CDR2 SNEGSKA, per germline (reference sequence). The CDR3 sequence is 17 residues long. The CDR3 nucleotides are TGCAGTGCTTACTACCTCTCAGGGGACTTAGCCAAAAACATTCAGTACTTC. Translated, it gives CSAYYLSGDLAKNIQYF.

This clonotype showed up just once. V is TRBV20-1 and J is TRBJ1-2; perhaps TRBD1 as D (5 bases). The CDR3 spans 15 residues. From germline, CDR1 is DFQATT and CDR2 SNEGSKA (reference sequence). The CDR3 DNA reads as TGCAGGGCCCCCCCCTTCGTAGAGGGGATCTATGGCTACACCTTC. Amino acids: CRAPPFVEGIYGYTF.

DNA for the CDR3: TGTGCCAGCAGCTTATGGACCACCACGCACCAGTATTTT. The encoded protein is CASSLWTTTHQYF. The chain carries TRBV7-9 and TRBJ2-3; no definite D call. The CDR3 has 13 residues. Germline V CDR1 and CDR2: SEHNR, FQNEAQ (reference sequence). With 2 bases removed from V and 12 bases from J, the gap between germline ends came to 15 bases.

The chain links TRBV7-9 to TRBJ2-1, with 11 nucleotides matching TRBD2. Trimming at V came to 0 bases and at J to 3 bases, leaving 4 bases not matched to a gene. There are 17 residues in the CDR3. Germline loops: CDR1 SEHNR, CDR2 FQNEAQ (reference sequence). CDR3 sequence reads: CASSLAGLAVLYNEQFF. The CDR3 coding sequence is TGTGCCAGCAGCTTAGCGGGACTAGCGGTGCTCTACAATGAGCAGTTCTTC. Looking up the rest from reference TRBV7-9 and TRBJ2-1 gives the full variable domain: DTGVSQNPRHKITKRGQNVTFRCDPISEHNRLYWYRQTLGQGPEFLTYFQNEAQLEKSRLLSDRFSAERPKGSFSTLEIQRTEQGDSAMYLCASSLAGLAVLYNEQFFGPGTRLTVL.

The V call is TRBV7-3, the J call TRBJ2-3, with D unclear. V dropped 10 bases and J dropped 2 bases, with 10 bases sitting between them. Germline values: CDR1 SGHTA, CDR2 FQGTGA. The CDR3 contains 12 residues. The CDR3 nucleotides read TGTGCCACTCGTGGGGACACAGATACGCAGTATTTT. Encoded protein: CATRGDTDTQYF.

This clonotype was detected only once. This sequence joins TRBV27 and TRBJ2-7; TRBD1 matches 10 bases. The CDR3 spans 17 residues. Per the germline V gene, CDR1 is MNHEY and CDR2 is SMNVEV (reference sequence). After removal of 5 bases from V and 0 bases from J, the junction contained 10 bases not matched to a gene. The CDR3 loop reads CASSPLGQGLSSYEQYF. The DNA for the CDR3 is TGTGCCAGCAGTCCCCTGGGACAGGGGTTAAGCTCCTACGAGCAGTACTTC.